The rows below give T cell receptor beta chains drawn from one sample of a study of cytomegalovirus exposure and HLA in healthy donors. TCRdb keeps only in-frame clones here, not all; method: immunoSEQ multiplex PCR. The repertoire includes around 120,000 clones, over 8% of them detected once, and over 2.5% sits in the top ten. Sample: PBMCs. These receptors all stem from a man younger than 45 in good health and CMV-seronegative. Each CDR3 is given with its conserved first and last residue. The D gene is left open where the match is weak. Expanded clones get a size class; other rows say once, few or many, or leave the size out.

V gene	clone size	D gene	J gene	CDR3 protein	CDR3 DNA
TRBV30	few	TRBD1	TRBJ2-7	CAWRHTGQGAYEQYF	TGTGCCTGGAGGCATACCGGACAGGGAGCCTACGAGCAGTACTTC
TRBV5-4	.	TRBD2	TRBJ2-5	CASSDRRLAGAGETQYF	TGTGCCAGCAGCGACCGACGGCTAGCGGGAGCCGGGGAGACCCAGTACTTC
TRBV19	.	TRBD2	TRBJ2-3	CASSPGLAVTDTQYF	TGTGCCAGTAGCCCCGGACTAGCGGTCACAGATACGCAGTATTTT
TRBV5-1	few	TRBD2	TRBJ2-2	CASSQRTSGTGELFF	TGCGCCAGCAGCCAGAGGACTAGTGGCACCGGGGAGCTGTTTTTT
TRBV7-2	few	TRBD2	TRBJ2-3	CASSALAGGGTDTQYF	TGTGCCAGCAGCGCGTTAGCGGGGGGGGGCACAGATACGCAGTATTTT
TRBV28	.	.	TRBJ1-1	CASSPPTEMNTEAFF	TGTGCCAGCAGTCCGCCTACAGAGATGAACACTGAAGCTTTCTTT
TRBV19	.	.	TRBJ1-5	CASSIPLLTGEGYQPQHF	TGTGCCAGTAGTATCCCCTTGCTTACGGGAGAAGGCTATCAGCCCCAGCATTTT
TRBV2	few	.	TRBJ2-6	CASSESRGGGANVLTF	TGTGCCAGCAGTGAATCCCGGGGAGGAGGGGCCAACGTCCTGACTTTC
TRBV18	.	.	TRBJ1-2	CASSSLQGGGYTF	TGTGCCAGCTCATCGCTGCAGGGAGGTGGCTACACCTTC
TRBV2	.	TRBD1	TRBJ2-3	CASSRQGAQDTQYF	TGTGCCAGCAGTAGACAGGGGGCGCAGGATACGCAGTATTTT
TRBV12-5	.	.	TRBJ1-4	CATARPDEKLFF	TGTGCTACAGCTAGACCCGATGAAAAACTGTTTTTT
TRBV7-8	.	.	TRBJ1-1	CASSHSAGETEAFF	TGTGCCAGCAGCCACTCAGCGGGCGAAACTGAAGCTTTCTTT
TRBV7-8	few	TRBD1	TRBJ2-6	CASSPRDRVYSGANVLTF	TGTGCCAGCAGCCCCCGGGACAGGGTATACTCTGGGGCCAACGTCCTGACTTTC
TRBV30	.	TRBD1	TRBJ1-1	CAWRMDRDTEAFF	TGTGCCTGGAGAATGGACAGGGACACTGAAGCTTTCTTT
TRBV10-2	.	TRBD1	TRBJ1-2	CASSVQGYGYTF	TGCGCCAGCAGTGTACAGGGGTATGGCTACACCTTC
TRBV29-1	few	TRBD2	TRBJ2-1	CSTLKRGGLSEQFF	TGCAGCACCCTAAAGCGGGGGGGCCTGAGTGAGCAGTTCTTC
TRBV7-3	.	TRBD2	TRBJ2-5	CASSIKAGLAGQETQYF	TGTGCCAGCAGCATCAAGGCGGGACTAGCGGGACAAGAGACCCAGTACTTC
TRBV28	few	.	TRBJ1-2	CASTGLDYGYTF	TGTGCCAGTACAGGGTTGGACTATGGCTACACCTTC
TRBV2	.	TRBD1	TRBJ2-2	CASGRTGETGELFF	TGTGCCAGCGGGCGGACAGGGGAAACCGGGGAGCTGTTTTTT
TRBV5-1	.	.	TRBJ2-5	CATRGGQLGETQYF	TGCGCCACCCGCGGAGGGCAATTGGGAGAGACCCAGTACTTC
TRBV18	once	.	TRBJ2-7	CASSPAGAYEQYF	TGTGCCAGCTCACCAGCAGGGGCCTACGAGCAGTACTTC
TRBV5-1	few	TRBD1	TRBJ2-5	CASSAGQGAGETQYF	TGCGCCAGCAGCGCGGGACAGGGGGCCGGGGAGACCCAGTACTTC
TRBV4-1	few	TRBD2	TRBJ2-7	CASSPLPSGSSYEQYF	TGCGCCAGCAGCCCCCTACCTAGCGGGAGTTCCTACGAGCAGTACTTC
TRBV21-1	.	.	TRBJ1-1	CASDRGANTEAFF	TGTGCCAGCGATAGAGGTGCTAACACTGAAGCTTTCTTT
TRBV6-5	few	TRBD1	TRBJ1-2	CASSRQGADGYTF	TGTGCCAGCAGTCGACAGGGGGCAGATGGCTACACCTTC
TRBV6-1	.	TRBD2	TRBJ2-7	CASSAKQAGTSGSWEYF	TGTGCCAGCAGTGCCAAACAAGCCGGGACTAGCGGGAGTTGGGAGTACTTC
TRBV7-9	few	.	TRBJ2-2	CASSLHSPNTGELFF	TGTGCCAGCAGCTTACACAGCCCGAACACCGGGGAGCTGTTTTTT
TRBV6-4	many	.	TRBJ2-2	CASSVSDTGELFF	TGTGCCAGCAGTGTTTCAGACACCGGGGAGCTGTTTTTT
TRBV4-3	.	TRBD1	TRBJ2-3	CASSQDPGGRDTQYF	TGCGCCAGCAGCCAAGACCCAGGGGGCCGAGATACGCAGTATTTT
TRBV28	few	TRBD1	TRBJ2-7	CASRQQGYEQYF	TGTGCCAGCAGACAACAGGGGTACGAGCAGTACTTC
TRBV7-9	.	TRBD2	TRBJ2-4	CASTSGGGVGKNIQYF	TGTGCCAGCACCTCGGGGGGGGGAGTGGGCAAAAACATTCAGTACTTC
TRBV30	few	.	TRBJ1-2	CAWSAGSYGYTF	TGTGCCTGGAGCGCCGGGTCCTATGGCTACACCTTC
TRBV7-2	few	TRBD1	TRBJ2-7	CASSLVPRQGGEQYF	TGTGCCAGCAGCTTAGTTCCCCGACAGGGCGGCGAGCAGTACTTC
TRBV10-3	.	.	TRBJ1-1	CAISELANTEAFF	TGTGCCATCAGTGAGTTGGCGAACACTGAAGCTTTCTTT
TRBV27	.	.	TRBJ2-1	CASHELGVDEQFF	TGTGCCAGCCATGAGCTAGGAGTCGATGAGCAGTTCTTC
TRBV5-1	.	.	TRBJ2-1	CASSSRGGNEQFF	TGCGCCAGCAGCTCGCGCGGTGGGAATGAGCAGTTCTTC
TRBV6-5	.	TRBD1	TRBJ2-5	CASSYSTGEVETQYF	TGTGCCAGCAGTTACTCGACAGGGGAGGTAGAGACCCAGTACTTC
TRBV7-9	few	TRBD2	TRBJ2-7	CASSFAGGRSYEQYF	TGTGCCAGCAGCTTCGCGGGAGGGCGTTCGTACGAGCAGTACTTC
TRBV5-4	.	TRBD2	TRBJ2-1	CASSSRTSGGYNEQFF	TGTGCCAGCAGCTCCCGGACTAGCGGGGGGTACAATGAGCAGTTCTTC
TRBV4-3	few	TRBD1	TRBJ1-1	CASSQHPGTGRNTEAFF	TGCGCCAGCAGCCAGCACCCCGGGACAGGGAGGAACACTGAAGCTTTCTTT
TRBV11-1	few	.	TRBJ2-3	CASRRGGHSGTDTQYF	TGTGCCAGCAGGAGGGGAGGCCATTCGGGAACAGATACGCAGTATTTT
TRBV27	few	.	TRBJ2-3	CASWGQGPPTDTQYF	TGTGCCAGCTGGGGGCAGGGGCCACCCACAGATACGCAGTATTTT
TRBV6-1	few	.	TRBJ1-2	CASSDRLDSYGYTF	TGTGCCAGCAGTGACCGTTTGGACAGCTATGGCTACACCTTC
TRBV19	few	.	TRBJ2-5	CASSLRGQETQYF	TGTGCCAGTAGTCTGCGGGGCCAAGAGACCCAGTACTTC
TRBV28	.	.	TRBJ1-3	CASSLAGLGNTIYF	TGTGCCAGCAGTTTAGCGGGGTTGGGAAACACCATATATTTT
TRBV28	few	TRBD1	TRBJ2-1	CASSLPPTGVEFF	TGTGCCAGCAGTTTACCACCTACAGGGGTTGAGTTCTTC
TRBV18	.	TRBD1	TRBJ2-5	CASSSTVGQGSKTQYF	TGTGCCAGCTCATCGACGGTAGGACAGGGCTCGAAGACCCAGTACTTC
TRBV30	.	.	TRBJ2-3	CAWMDRDTQYF	TGTGCCTGGATGGACAGAGATACGCAGTATTTT
TRBV4-1	.	.	TRBJ1-1	CASSHEIPLILNTEAFF	TGCGCCAGCAGCCACGAAATACCCCTAATCCTGAACACTGAAGCTTTCTTT
TRBV5-1	few	.	TRBJ1-1	CASSLAGGTTEAFF	TGCGCCAGCAGCTTGGCTGGGGGGACCACTGAAGCTTTCTTT
TRBV11-2	.	.	TRBJ2-4	CASSGTPVAKNIQYF	TGTGCCAGCAGCGGGACACCCGTAGCCAAAAACATTCAGTACTTC
TRBV28	.	TRBD1	TRBJ1-2	CASRWDSINYGYTF	TGTGCCAGCAGGTGGGACAGCATTAACTATGGCTACACCTTC
TRBV4-1	.	.	TRBJ1-6	CASREGEDNSPLHF	TGCGCCAGTCGGGAAGGAGAAGATAATTCACCCCTCCACTTT
TRBV4-1	.	.	TRBJ2-7	CASSRQEGYEQYF	TGCGCCAGCAGCCGACAGGAAGGCTACGAGCAGTACTTC